The T cell receptor (beta chain) under discussion was sequenced for a study of blood T cell repertoires in COVID-19. The method was immunoSEQ multiplex PCR; TCRdb's version includes in-frame clones alone and lacks a portion of them. The sample consists of 99,000 or so clones, roughly four fifths of them appearing once. This CDR3 comprises 12 residues. Trimming removed 0 bases from V and 7 bases from J, with 6 bases in between. Germline CDR1 is LNHNV and CDR2 is YYDKDF (reference sequence). This clone was recorded a few times. Sequencing was done on a sample of peripheral blood. The sequence was obtained from a woman in her 70s with acute or convalescent COVID-19. The chain carries TRBV15 and TRBJ1-2; D call uncertain. CDR3 amino acids: CATSRDLFGYTF. CDR3 nucleotide sequence: TGTGCCACCAGCAGAGATCTGTTTGGCTACACCTTC.